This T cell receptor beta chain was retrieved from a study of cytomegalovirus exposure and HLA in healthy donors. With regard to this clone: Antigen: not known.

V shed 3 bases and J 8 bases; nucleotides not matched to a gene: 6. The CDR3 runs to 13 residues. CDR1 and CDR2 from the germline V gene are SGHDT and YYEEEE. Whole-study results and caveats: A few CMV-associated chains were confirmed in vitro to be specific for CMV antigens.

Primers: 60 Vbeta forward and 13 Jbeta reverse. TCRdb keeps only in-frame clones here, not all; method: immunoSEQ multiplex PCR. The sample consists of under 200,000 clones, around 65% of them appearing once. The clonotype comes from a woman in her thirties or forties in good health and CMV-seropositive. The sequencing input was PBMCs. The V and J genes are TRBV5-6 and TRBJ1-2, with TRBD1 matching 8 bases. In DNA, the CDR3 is TGTGCCAGCAGCTATGGACAGGGAGGCGGCTACACCTTC. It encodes CASSYGQGGGYTF.